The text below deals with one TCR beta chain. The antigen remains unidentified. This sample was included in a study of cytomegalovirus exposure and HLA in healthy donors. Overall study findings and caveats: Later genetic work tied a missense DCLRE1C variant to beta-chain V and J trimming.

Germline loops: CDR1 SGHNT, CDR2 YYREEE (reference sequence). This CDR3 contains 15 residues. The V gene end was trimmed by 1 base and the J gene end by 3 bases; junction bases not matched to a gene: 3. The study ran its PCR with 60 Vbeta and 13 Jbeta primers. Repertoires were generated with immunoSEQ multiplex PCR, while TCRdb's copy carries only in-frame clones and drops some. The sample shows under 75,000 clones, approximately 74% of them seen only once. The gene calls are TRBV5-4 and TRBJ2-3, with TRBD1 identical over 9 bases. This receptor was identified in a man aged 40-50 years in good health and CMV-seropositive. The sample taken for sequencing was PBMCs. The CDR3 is CASSLHRGRTDTQYF. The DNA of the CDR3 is TGTGCCAGCAGCTTGCACAGGGGGCGTACAGATACGCAGTATTTT.